This TCR beta chain was recorded in a study of cytomegalovirus exposure and HLA in healthy donors. Notes on the study in general: Of the V segments, some could not be distinguished, including TRBV6-2 and TRBV6-3, and were excluded. Per a later analysis, 18,000 or so TCR beta sequences showed association with HLA alleles at 0.05 false discovery rate.

Comments on this clone: Antigen specificity is unknown.

Germline V gene data show CDR1 as SGHRS and CDR2 as YFSETQ. The CDR3 covers 14 residues. Between the trimmed V and J ends, which lost 5 bases and 6 bases, there was a span of 12 bases. The PCR contained 60 Vbeta and 13 Jbeta primers. Clones were sequenced by immunoSEQ multiplex PCR, and TCRdb holds only the in-frame ones, with some missing. The sample includes some 56,000 clones, approximately 82% seen only once; the top ten take 2.5% to 3.5%. Sequencing was carried out using PBMCs. The chain couples TRBV5-1 to TRBJ1-6; unclear D gene. This TCR was sampled from a man aged 50 to 60 in good health and CMV-seronegative. The CDR3 sequence is CASRQREANSPLHF. The CDR3 nucleotides read TGCGCCAGCAGACAGAGGGAAGCTAATTCACCCCTCCACTTT.